Listed below are T cell receptor beta chains from one sample, sequenced in a study of T cells in Graves' hyperthyroidism and ophthalmopathy. TCRdb ran MiXCR on the multiplex PCR reads and lists one entry per CDR3 protein. The profile covers hundreds of thousands of distinct CDR3 sequences, with about 20% appearing a single time and about 53% taken by the ten largest. Specimen: blood. These receptor sequences come from a woman in her 70s with Graves' ophthalmopathy. Both conserved end residues are part of each CDR3. Fields, in order: V gene, clone size, J gene, CDR3 protein. Part of the rows lack a size; the others show once, few, many or a class for expanded clones.

>TRBV7-3|-|TRBJ2-3
CASSLGPAFVTDTQYF
>TRBV10-3|many|TRBJ1-2
CATLSLGSHGYTF
>TRBV6-1|few|TRBJ1-2
CASSRGSGIYGYTF
>TRBV5-1|-|TRBJ1-2
CASSLNGNYGYTF
>TRBV20-1|-|TRBJ2-7
CSWIGTSPYEQYF
>TRBV6-1|few|TRBJ1-2
CASSRQPQRGYTF
>TRBV5-1|few|TRBJ1-5
CASSLDPGPVNDQPQHF
>TRBV10-3|-|TRBJ2-7
CATGSGEQYF
>TRBV10-1|-|TRBJ2-7
CASSEFGTSYEQYF
>TRBV11-2|many|TRBJ2-1
CASCLGAVNEQFF
>TRBV28|once|TRBJ1-5
CASWGSNQPQHF
>TRBV20-1|-|TRBJ2-7
CSASAGAEEQYF
>TRBV9|few|TRBJ2-7
CASTPGGSPYEQYF
>TRBV24-1|-|TRBJ2-1
CATGAGVGYNEQFF